The 32 T cell receptor beta chains listed next were all sequenced from one sample in a study of regulatory T cells in long-lasting Graves disease. The time point was: newly diagnosed GD, antithyroid drugs for less than 3 months. PBMCs were the source of the RNA used for TCR sequencing. Building of the TCR beta libraries involved iRepertoire HTBI primers and Arm-PCR of CDR3 regions. TCRdb processed the multiplex PCR reads anew with MiXCR; each CDR3 protein has one entry. Counted here are 550,000 to 700,000 distinct CDR3 sequences, approximately 16% occurring once; the ten biggest clones make up 9.5% to 15%. These same records also appear under a second study, on T cells in Graves' hyperthyroidism and ophthalmopathy.

The specimen comprised peripheral blood mononuclear cells (PBMCs), sampled at new diagnosis, from a patient treated with antithyroid drugs. The origin of the receptors is a man aged 18 to 30 with Graves disease.

V and J are TRBV10-2 and TRBJ2-1; D ambiguous. This CDR3 is 11 amino acids long. CDR1 and CDR2 from the germline V gene are WSHSY and SAAADI. Trimming cost V 3 bases and J 9 bases, with 6 bases left between them. The CDR3 DNA sequence: TGCGCCAGCAGTGAACAGAGTGAGCAGTTCTTC. Amino acids: CASSEQSEQFF.

This clonotype was counted at least ten times. The V and J genes are TRBV20-1 and TRBJ2-3, with D uncertain. V was shortened by 1 base and J by 5 bases, with 7 bases between the two germline ends. The CDR3 has 12 amino acids. Germline V gene lookup returns CDR1 DFQATT and CDR2 SNEGSKA (reference sequence). The CDR3 reads CSARAEQDTQYF. DNA for the CDR3: TGCAGTGCTAGAGCTGAGCAAGATACGCAGTATTTT.

This sequence joins TRBV6-2 or TRBV6-3 and TRBJ1-5, with a tentative D call TRBD1 (5 bases). V shed 5 bases and J shed 5 bases, with 10 bases lying between them. The CDR3 sequence is 13 residues long. In germline, CDR1 is MNHEY, CDR2 SVGEGT. For the CDR3, the DNA is TGTGCCAGCAGTGATTCAGGGCATCAGCCCCAGCATTTT. It yields the protein CASSDSGHQPQHF.

V is TRBV20-1 and J is TRBJ2-6, with TRBD1 matching 7 bases. In germline, CDR1 is DFQATT, CDR2 SNEGSKA (reference sequence). The CDR3 totals 15 residues. J gave up 0 bases and V 5 bases, and 4 bases lay outside the gene matches. The CDR3 loop reads CSAPRDSSGANVLTF. The CDR3 nucleotides read TGCAGTGCTCCACGGGACAGCTCTGGGGCCAACGTCCTGACTTTC.

This sequence joins TRBV6-5 and TRBJ2-2; 8 nucleotides align to TRBD2. Looked up from germline, CDR1 is MNHEY and CDR2 is SVGAGI. V dropped 2 bases and J dropped 4; count of bases not matched to a gene: 3. This CDR3 spans 15 amino acids. CDR3: CASSYAGRGTGELFF. In DNA, the CDR3 is TGTGCCAGCAGTTACGCCGGGAGGGGCACCGGGGAGCTGTTTTTT.

This clonotype was seen a few times. The chain links TRBV28 to TRBJ2-7, with TRBD2 as a possible D gene (7 bases). Trimming pared 8 bases from V and 5 bases from J, leaving 16 bases between. In germline, CDR1 is MDHEN, CDR2 SYDVKM. The CDR3 has 13 residues. The CDR3 loop reads CASGPSGTNEQYF. CDR3 nucleotide sequence: TGTGCCAGCGGACCCAGCGGGACAAACGAGCAGTACTTC.

There are many counts of this clonotype. The V gene is TRBV12-5, the J gene TRBJ2-3; 8 bases fit TRBD2. The CDR3 has 15 residues. Germline V lookup: CDR1 LGHNT, CDR2 FRNRAP. With 5 bases clipped from V and 1 base from J, the junction kept 5 bases outside the gene matches. The CDR3 coding sequence is TGTGCTAGTGGTCCGGGGGGGCTAGGCACAGATACGCAGTATTTT. Translated, it gives CASGPGGLGTDTQYF. The variable domain in full, completed from reference TRBV12-5 and TRBJ2-3, reads DARVTQTPRHKVTEMGQEVTMRCQPILGHNTVFWYRQTMMQGLELLAYFRNRAPLDDSGMPKDRFSAEMPDATLATLKIQPSEPRDSAVYFCASGPGGLGTDTQYFGPGTRLTVL.

This clonotype occurred many times. The chain has TRBV28 and TRBJ2-7, with 7 bases lining up with TRBD1. Trimming cost V 6 bases and J 3 bases; bases outside gene matches: 8. CDR3 length equals 14 residues. The germline gives CDR1 MDHEN, CDR2 SYDVKM. The CDR3 reads CASSEKGAVYEQYF. Here the CDR3 DNA reads TGTGCCAGCAGCGAAAAGGGGGCCGTCTACGAGCAGTACTTC.

Points on this clonotype: Being one base from a much bigger clone, this may be a read error. The chain joins TRBV7-9 to TRBJ2-7; TRBD2 matches 7 bases. This CDR3 has 16 amino acids. Germline V gene lookup returns CDR1 SEHNR and CDR2 FQNEAQ (reference sequence). V lost 5 bases and J lost 6; bases outside the gene matches: 16. The CDR3 region is CASSLEVGGSTIEQYF. The CDR3 nucleotides are TGTGCCAGCAGCCTCGAGGTGGGCGGGAGTACAATCGAGCAGTACTTC.

This rearrangement joins TRBV25-1 to TRBJ1-5, with unresolved D. CDR3 length: 14 residues. The ends were cut back, 3 bases at V and 0 bases at J, with 6 bases in the middle. Germline lookup yields CDR1 MGHDK and CDR2 SYGVNS. In DNA, the CDR3 is TGTGCCAGCAGTGATCTTAATAGCAATCAGCCCCAGCATTTT. Its translation: CASSDLNSNQPQHF.

V gene TRBV11-2 combines with J gene TRBJ1-2; maybe TRBD1 (5 bases). CDR1 and CDR2 from the germline V gene are SGHAT and FQNNGV. V dropped 5 bases and J dropped 0 bases, with 25 bases sitting between them. This CDR3 is 19 amino acids long. Here the CDR3 DNA reads TGTGCCAGCAGCCCTTCTGGATGGGGCGTGGGGGACGCTAACTATGGCTACACCTTC. As protein: CASSPSGWGVGDANYGYTF.

The chain recombines TRBV20-1 with TRBJ2-3; D remains ambiguous. Germline V CDR1 and CDR2: DFQATT, SNEGSKA (reference sequence). The CDR3 is 13 amino acids. V was clipped by 6 bases and J by 2 bases, with 12 bases between them. The CDR3 nucleotides are TGCAGTGCCGACACTTACTCCACAGATACGCAGTATTTT. Amino acids: CSADTYSTDTQYF.

This clonotype was found many times. The V call is TRBV11-2, the J call TRBJ2-2, with 7 bases that match TRBD2. The germline V gene has CDR1 SGHAT and CDR2 FQNNGV. The CDR3 has 16 residues. V dropped 5 bases and J dropped 8; count of bases not matched to a gene: 14. CDR3 coding DNA: TGTGCCAGCAGCGAAAATCTGGCGGGAGTGGTAGGGGAGCTGTTTTTT. Protein product: CASSENLAGVVGELFF.

This clonotype has only a few counts. The rearrangement uses TRBV5-1 and TRBJ1-1; D perhaps matches TRBD1 (5 bases). V dropped 0 bases and J dropped 4 bases, with 13 bases sitting between them. The CDR3 sequence is 15 residues long. Germline loops: CDR1 SGHRS, CDR2 YFSETQ. Written as DNA, the CDR3 is TGCGCCAGCAGCTTGGGACCGGCCAGGGCCACTGAAGCTTTCTTT. Residues: CASSLGPARATEAFF.

This clonotype was recorded many times. The V call is TRBV7-9, the J call TRBJ1-2; 8 bases agree with TRBD1. J lost 3 bases, V lost 1 base, and 7 bases had no gene match. CDR3 length equals 16 residues. In germline, CDR1 is SEHNR, CDR2 FQNEAQ (reference sequence). The DNA of the CDR3 is TGTGCCAGCAGCTTAGAACGCAGGGGGCGCCACTATGGCTACACCTTC. Amino acids: CASSLERRGRHYGYTF. The whole variable domain, filled in from reference TRBV7-9 and TRBJ1-2, reads DTGVSQNPRHKITKRGQNVTFRCDPISEHNRLYWYRQTLGQGPEFLTYFQNEAQLEKSRLLSDRFSAERPKGSFSTLEIQRTEQGDSAMYLCASSLERRGRHYGYTFGSGTRLTVV.

This clonotype was observed many times. The chain combines TRBV6-1 with TRBJ2-1; 11 bases are shared with TRBD2. This CDR3 is built from 15 residues. With 6 bases clipped from V and 5 bases from J, the junction kept 6 bases outside the gene matches. Germline V gene lookup returns CDR1 MNHNS and CDR2 SASEGT. DNA of the CDR3: TGTGCCAGCAGGCGACTAGCGGGATCAAACAATGAGCAGTTCTTC. This gives the protein CASRRLAGSNNEQFF.

There are a few counts of this clonotype. The chain recombines TRBV7-9 with TRBJ1-6; D call uncertain. The germline gives CDR1 SEHNR, CDR2 FQNEAQ (reference sequence). Trimming pared 1 base from V and 8 bases from J, leaving 12 bases between. There are 15 residues in the CDR3. The CDR3 reads CASSLELGSDSPLHF. The CDR3 DNA reads as TGTGCCAGCAGCTTAGAACTGGGAAGCGATTCACCCCTCCACTTT. The full variable domain, in which reference TRBV7-9 and TRBJ1-6 provide the parts outside the CDR3, is DTGVSQNPRHKITKRGQNVTFRCDPISEHNRLYWYRQTLGQGPEFLTYFQNEAQLEKSRLLSDRFSAERPKGSFSTLEIQRTEQGDSAMYLCASSLELGSDSPLHFGNGTRLTVT.

This clonotype has a count of ten or more. The rearrangement links TRBV20-1 to TRBJ2-7; no clear D gene. The CDR3 covers 13 residues. The V gene's germline CDR1 is DFQATT and CDR2 SNEGSKA (reference sequence). V was trimmed by 4 bases and J by 6 bases, leaving 16 bases between them. The CDR3 is CSATSPDGLEQYF. DNA for the CDR3: TGCAGTGCTACCTCTCCCGACGGCCTCGAGCAGTACTTC.

This clonotype was recorded at least ten times. The rearrangement links TRBV12-3 or TRBV12-4 to TRBJ2-3; 7 positions agree with TRBD2. There are 15 residues in the CDR3. The V and J ends lost 6 bases and 4 bases, in that order; junction bases with no gene match: 10. The CDR3 DNA follows: TGTGCCAGCAGGCCCAGCGGGGCGGACTCAGATACGCAGTATTTT. As protein: CASRPSGADSDTQYF.

The gene calls are TRBV7-9 and TRBJ2-7, with 9 bases lining up with TRBD2. This CDR3 has 15 amino acids. Per the germline V gene, CDR1 is SEHNR and CDR2 is FQNEAQ (reference sequence). Trimming took 4 bases from V and 2 from J; bases not matched to a gene: 6. In DNA, the CDR3 is TGTGCCAGCAGCTCCCGGACTAGCGCTACCTACGAGCAGTACTTC. Protein sequence: CASSSRTSATYEQYF.

This clonotype was seen a few times. A single base separates this from a much larger clone, so it may be a read error. The chain carries TRBV27 and TRBJ1-2; D might be TRBD1 (6 bases). The CDR3 runs to 13 residues. CDR1 MNHEY and CDR2 SMNVEV come from the germline V gene (reference sequence). In DNA, the CDR3 is TGTACCAGCAGTTTAGGACAGTACTATGGCTACACCTTC. This gives the protein CTSSLGQYYGYTF.

V gene TRBV13 combines with J gene TRBJ2-5, with 12 positions matching TRBD2. V dropped 5 bases and J dropped 4; count of bases not matched to a gene: 8. The CDR3 extends over 16 amino acids. Germline V gene data show CDR1 as PRHDT and CDR2 as FYEKMQ (reference sequence). The DNA of the CDR3 is TGTGCCAGCAGCGAAAGACTAGCGGGAGTAGGAGAGACCCAGTACTTC. This sequence encodes CASSERLAGVGETQYF.

This clonotype occurred many times. This chain joins TRBV28 and TRBJ1-1, with 7 positions matching TRBD1. The CDR3 spans 16 residues. Germline V lookup: CDR1 MDHEN, CDR2 SYDVKM. V shed 6 bases, J shed 0 bases, and the junction held 10 bases outside the gene matches. The CDR3 spells CASSSDRETMNTEAFF. Written as DNA, the CDR3 is TGTGCCAGCAGCTCAGACAGGGAGACCATGAACACTGAAGCTTTCTTT.

This clonotype was picked up a small number of times. The chain carries TRBV6-2 or TRBV6-3 and TRBJ2-7; D unresolved. The germline V and J ends were trimmed by 2 bases and 4 bases, with 9 bases remaining between them. The CDR3 extends over 13 amino acids. In germline, CDR1 is MNHEY, CDR2 SVGEGT. The CDR3 reads CASSYGRRYEQYF. Written as DNA, the CDR3 is TGTGCCAGCAGTTACGGGCGCAGATACGAGCAGTACTTC.

This clonotype was counted ten times or more. The chain is built from TRBV15 and TRBJ2-3; D gene uncertain. The CDR3 totals 17 residues. Germline values: CDR1 LNHNV, CDR2 YYDKDF (reference sequence). V lost 3 bases to trimming and J lost 2 bases, with 18 bases between them. CDR3 coding DNA: TGTGCCACCAGCAGGGAAGTCCCGAGCCCTGACACAGATACGCAGTATTTT. This translates into CATSREVPSPDTDTQYF. The entire variable domain, with the rest obtained from reference TRBV15 and TRBJ2-3, is as follows: DAMVIQNPRYQVTQFGKPVTLSCSQTLNHNVMYWYQQKSSQAPKLLFHYYDKDFNNEADTPDNFQSRRPNTSFCFLDIRSPGLGDTAMYLCATSREVPSPDTDTQYFGPGTRLTVL.

This clonotype was counted ten times or more. The rearrangement uses TRBV20-1 and TRBJ1-1; tentative D call: TRBD1 (5 bases). Per the germline V gene, CDR1 is DFQATT and CDR2 is SNEGSKA (reference sequence). The CDR3 sequence is 13 residues long. V was pared by 4 bases and J by 3 bases, with 12 bases between. This CDR3 reads CSATDSLDTEAFF. The CDR3 DNA sequence: TGCAGTGCTACTGACAGCCTAGACACTGAAGCTTTCTTT.

On this clonotype itself: This could be a read error, since a much larger clone is one nucleotide away. The chain combines TRBV6-5 with TRBJ2-5, with a possible D match to TRBD2 (7 bases). Deletions cut 2 bases from V and 4 bases from J, with 14 bases between. Germline lookup yields CDR1 MNHEY and CDR2 SVGAGI. The CDR3 extends over 15 amino acids. This CDR3 is CASSYRWGGRETQYF. The CDR3 coding sequence is TGTGCCAGCAGTTACAGATGGGGGGGCCGAGAGACCCAGTACTTC.

A few counts support this clonotype. V usage is TRBV30 and J usage is TRBJ1-5; D remains unclear. The germline gives CDR1 GTSNPN, CDR2 SVGIG (reference sequence). This CDR3 has 13 residues. V was cut by 2 bases and J by 1 base, with 6 bases left in between. The CDR3 protein is CAWSPASNQPQHF. In DNA, the CDR3 is TGTGCCTGGAGTCCCGCCAGCAATCAGCCCCAGCATTTT.

In this sample, this clonotype turned up many times. This chain uses TRBV11-2 with TRBJ1-3; D gene ambiguous. CDR1 SGHAT and CDR2 FQNNGV come from the germline V gene. The CDR3 runs 16 residues. V was trimmed by 2 bases and J by 3 bases, leaving 14 bases between them. CDR3 nucleotide sequence: TGTGCCAGCAGCTTAAATGGTTGGAACCATGGAAACACCATATATTTT. Its protein product is CASSLNGWNHGNTIYF.

This clonotype was observed many times. V and J are TRBV5-1 and TRBJ1-2; weak D call: TRBD1 (5 bases). In germline, CDR1 is SGHRS, CDR2 YFSETQ. The germline V and J ends were trimmed by 0 bases and 6 bases, with 9 bases remaining between them. The CDR3 runs 13 residues. The CDR3 sequence is CASSLETGNGYTF. The CDR3 region has the DNA TGCGCCAGCAGCTTGGAAACAGGAAATGGCTACACCTTC.

The rearrangement uses TRBV3-1 and TRBJ2-4; D gene unclear. Trimming took 4 bases from V and 7 from J, leaving 8 bases between them. This CDR3 is built from 12 residues. Germline lookup yields CDR1 LGHDT and CDR2 YNNKEL (reference sequence). The CDR3 coding sequence is TGTGCCAGCAGCCTTGGCTTGAACATTCAGTACTTC. It is translated as CASSLGLNIQYF.

Worth noting for this clonotype: A read error may be the cause here, since a much bigger clone is one base away. The chain combines TRBV11-2 with TRBJ2-7; D not certain. The CDR3 runs 14 residues. Germline V lookup: CDR1 SGHAT, CDR2 FQNNGV. Trimming pared 4 bases from V and 5 bases from J, leaving 15 bases between. As DNA, the CDR3 is TGTGCCAGCAGCTCAGTCTCAAGGAGAAACGAGCAGTACTTC. Translated, it gives CASSSVSRRNEQYF.